One and the same sample provided the 6 T cell receptor beta chains below, sequenced in a study of blood T cell repertoires in COVID-19. Some clones are missing from TCRdb's copy, which holds only in-frame ones; the method was immunoSEQ multiplex PCR. The table shows approximately 250,000 clones, with 70% to 90% occurring only once. The sample was peripheral blood. These receptors were collected from a man between 25 and 39 years old with active or convalescent COVID-19.

The rearrangement joins TRBV5-4 to TRBJ1-6; D is unresolved. Germline-derived CDR1 and CDR2 are SGHNT and YYREEE (reference sequence). CDR3 length: 14 residues. The V end lost 4 bases, the J end lost 6 bases, and 11 bases lay between the germline ends. For the CDR3, the DNA is TGTGCCAGCAGCCCGGGAAGGGTTAATTCACCCCTCCACTTT. Encoded protein: CASSPGRVNSPLHF.

This clone was detected once. The rearrangement joins TRBV19 to TRBJ2-3, with D perhaps matching TRBD2 (6 bases). Germline lookup yields CDR1 LNHDA and CDR2 SQIVND (reference sequence). The CDR3 totals 12 residues. Trimming pared 4 bases from V and 6 bases from J, leaving 8 bases between. In DNA form, the CDR3 reads TGTGCCAGTAGTAACCGGGGGGATACGCAGTATTTT. Amino acid sequence: CASSNRGDTQYF.

The chain carries TRBV3-1 (or the pseudogene TRBV3-2) and TRBJ2-3; 7 bases fit TRBD1. Germline values: CDR1 LGHDT, CDR2 YNNKEL (reference sequence). There are 16 residues in the CDR3. The J segment lost 3 bases and the V segment lost 4 bases, leaving 10 bases of the junction unmatched. The chain's CDR3 is CASSPGAGGVTDTQYF. The CDR3 DNA is TGTGCCAGCAGCCCCGGAGCAGGGGGTGTAACAGATACGCAGTATTTT.

This rearrangement joins TRBV4-3 to TRBJ2-2; TRBD1 matches 7 bases. The CDR3 extends over 19 amino acids. Germline V gene lookup returns CDR1 LGHNA and CDR2 YSLEER. J gave up 1 base and V 2 bases, and 13 bases lay outside the gene matches. CDR3 amino acids: CASSQSSVPGQKNTGELFF. As DNA, the CDR3 is TGCGCCAGCAGCCAAAGTTCTGTACCGGGACAGAAGAACACCGGGGAGCTGTTTTTT.

This clone has just one count. The V and J genes are TRBV5-4 and TRBJ1-1; 9 bases are shared with TRBD1. Germline-derived CDR1 and CDR2 are SGHNT and YYREEE (reference sequence). This CDR3 is 13 amino acids long. The trim removed 5 bases at V and 5 bases at J, leaving 4 bases unmatched. Here the CDR3 reads CASSGTGYTEAFF. The CDR3 DNA reads TGTGCCAGCAGTGGGACAGGGTATACTGAAGCTTTCTTT.

In this sample, this clone turned up a few times. The rearrangement joins TRBV11-2 to TRBJ2-7; TRBD1 matches at 9 bases. This CDR3 contains 17 residues. CDR1 is SGHAT and CDR2 is FQNNGV in the germline V gene. V was pared by 5 bases and J by 6 bases, with 17 bases of the junction left unmatched. The chain's CDR3 is CASSPNTYRGLSFEQYF. The CDR3 coding sequence is TGTGCCAGCAGCCCGAACACTTACAGGGGGCTCTCTTTCGAGCAGTACTTC.